This T cell receptor beta chain was captured by sequencing in a study of T cell responses to AZD1222 COVID-19 vaccine (dated by TCRdb to the early 2020s). The study in broad terms: A total of just over 230 trial participants underwent TCR sequencing, of whom around 210 had received two doses of AZD1222 and 26 had received two doses of the MenACWY control vaccine. Trial participants were enrolled into age subgroups of 18-55, 56-69 and 70-plus years, which contained about 150, 27 and 61 TCR-sequenced participants, respectively. The research as a whole found: Participants were mostly white British and included more females than males, and it was suggested by the authors that clonal diversity may have been underestimated. The 56-69-year group was small, and its depth increase did not reach significance, likely because of low power. Conclusions about previously exposed vaccinees are limited, since just five or six AZD1222 recipients were seropositive for SARS-CoV-2 at baseline. A significant rise in spike-specific TCR breadth and depth was observed after two AZD1222 doses relative to day 0 and relative to MenACWY recipients. Epitopes outside the regions mutated in the B.1.351 and B.1.1.7 variants were reportedly recognized by nearly half of the unique spike-specific TCRs. Because no day 14 peak-response samples were available, the repertoires could be characterized only after the peak T cell response. CD4 TCRs associated with the vaccine covered the entire spike protein, and the dominant responses were in regions 160-218 and 743-854.

Sample time point, as interpreted from the label and publication: about 28 days (+/-7) after the second vaccine dose. AZD1222 recipients given second doses at about 4 weeks or at about 12 weeks were pooled, since spike-specific TCR depth and breadth were not found to differ between the two schedules. Samples from vaccinated people were obtained from the UK trials COV001 and COV002, which included a single-blind randomized controlled phase 2/3 trial of AZD1222 (ChAdOx1 nCoV-19) in healthy adults. For TCRbeta chain sequencing, PBMC samples were collected from trial participants at day 0 and at day 28 after the second dose. From the cysteine through the phenylalanine, the CDR3 covers 14 amino acids. Only CDR3 DNA remains: 42 bases, in frame from the first base. Trimming at the junction amounts to 3 bases on V and 7 bases on J, and the germline ends lie 12 bases apart. CDR1 and CDR2 were assigned from the germline V gene (reference sequence) as SEHNR and FQNEAQ.

The CDR3 regions of human TCRbeta chains were analyzed by immunosequencing. The source study handled its data this way. Repertoire TCRs were matched against a reference library of SARS-CoV-2-specific TCRs generated with the MIRA antigen-specificity platform. Breadth meant the fraction of unique TCRs that were SARS-CoV-2-associated, whereas depth meant the fraction of total T cells that were SARS-CoV-2-associated. Each spike-specific TCR was assigned to its reactive spike region and to a CD4 or CD8 class using the MIRA data. Log10-transformed breadth and depth values were compared by one-way ANOVA with Sidak's multiple comparisons tests. TCRdb limited this immuneACCESS table to in-frame rearrangements with V and J called. A share of clones is missing; checked studies link under half to unresolved V genes, and the rest is unexplained. V and J calls and clone size come straight from that table; D and trimming were deduced from the DNA. The sample table contains 80,000 to 100,000 clones; only one count was recorded for around 90% of them. The ten most abundant clones make up 11% of the sample.

With regard to this clone: Its specific antigen is unknown. No per-base quality is available; no much larger clone lies one base away.

Source: peripheral blood, taken 28 days after the second AZD1222 dose. The chain couples TRBV7-9 to TRBJ2-2; TRBD2 might be the D gene, on 5 matching bases. This TCR was recovered from an adult who received the AZD1222 COVID-19 vaccine. The CDR3 here reads CASSLSLAGGELFF. In nucleotides, the sequence is TGTGCCAGCAGCTTGAGCCTAGCCGGCGGGGAGCTGTTTTTT.